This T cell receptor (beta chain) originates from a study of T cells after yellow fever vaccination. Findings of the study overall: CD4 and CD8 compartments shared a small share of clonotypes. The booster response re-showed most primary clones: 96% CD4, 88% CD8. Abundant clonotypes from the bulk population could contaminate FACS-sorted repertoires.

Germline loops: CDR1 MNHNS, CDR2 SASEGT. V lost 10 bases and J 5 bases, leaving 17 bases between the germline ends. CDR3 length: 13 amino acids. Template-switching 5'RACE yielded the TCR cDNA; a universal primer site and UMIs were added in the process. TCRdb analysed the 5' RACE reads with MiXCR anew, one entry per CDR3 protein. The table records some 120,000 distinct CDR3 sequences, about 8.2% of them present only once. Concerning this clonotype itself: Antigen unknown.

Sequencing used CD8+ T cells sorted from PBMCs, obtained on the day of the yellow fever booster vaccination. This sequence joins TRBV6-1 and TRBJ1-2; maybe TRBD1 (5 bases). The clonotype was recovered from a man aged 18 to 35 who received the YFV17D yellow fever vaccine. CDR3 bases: TGTGCCATCTTACGGGGGGAAACGTATGGCTACACCTTC. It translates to CAILRGETYGYTF.